This TCR beta chain was profiled in a study of T cell responses to AZD1222 COVID-19 vaccine. Assay used: immunoSEQ multiplex PCR; TCRdb lists only in-frame clones, some missing. The sample lists about 86,000 clones, more than 90% seen once, with about 2.9% in the top ten. The CDR3 consists of 20 residues. V lost 5 bases, J lost 4 bases, and 20 bases stayed unmatched. The germline V gene encodes CDR1 MNHNY and CDR2 SVGAGI (reference sequence). The chain carries TRBV6-6 and TRBJ2-1; TRBD2 agrees at 10 bases. The starting material was peripheral blood, obtained on day 0 of AZD1222 vaccination. This clonotype originated in an adult in good health. In DNA, the CDR3 is TGTGCCAGCAGTCCCGGGACTAGCGACACACGACCCGGAATTTACAATGAGCAGTTCTTC. Protein sequence: CASSPGTSDTRPGIYNEQFF.